This entry lists 19 T cell receptor beta chains sequenced from one sample in a study of cytomegalovirus exposure and HLA in healthy donors. The study ran its PCR with 60 Vbeta and 13 Jbeta primers. The method was immunoSEQ multiplex PCR; TCRdb's version includes in-frame clones alone and lacks a portion of them. The table includes about 110,000 clones, 75% detected once. Sequenced input: PBMCs. All receptors derive from a male donor in good health and CMV-seropositive.

The V call is TRBV7-9, the J call TRBJ2-5, with TRBD2 as a possible D gene (6 bases). The CDR3 totals 15 residues. Between the trimmed V and J ends, which lost 1 base and 5 bases, there was a span of 14 bases. Germline V gene lookup returns CDR1 SEHNR and CDR2 FQNEAQ (reference sequence). DNA of the CDR3: TGTGCCAGCAGCTTAGTCGCTAGCGTAAGGGAGACCCAGTACTTC. It specifies CASSLVASVRETQYF.

V is TRBV28 and J is TRBJ2-2, with D possibly being TRBD2 (7 bases). The V gene's germline CDR1 is MDHEN and CDR2 SYDVKM. Between the trimmed V and J ends, which lost 3 bases and 5 bases, there was a span of 13 bases. The CDR3 has 15 residues. The CDR3 sequence: CASSFRGARTGELFF. The CDR3 DNA sequence: TGTGCCAGCAGTTTTCGGGGGGCGAGAACCGGGGAGCTGTTTTTT.

This chain connects TRBV30 to TRBJ2-5; 11 nucleotides align to TRBD2. The junction had 9 bases not matched to a gene; V was cut back by 3 bases and J by 9 bases. This CDR3 has 14 residues. Germline lookup yields CDR1 GTSNPN and CDR2 SVGIG (reference sequence). The CDR3 here is CAWRLAGGPRSQYF. The CDR3 nucleotides read TGTGCCTGGAGATTAGCGGGAGGGCCCAGGTCCCAGTACTTC.

This chain uses TRBV7-8 with TRBJ2-7, with 7 positions matching TRBD1. The CDR3 is 14 amino acids. Germline V gene lookup returns CDR1 SGHVS and CDR2 FQNEAQ. Losses at the gene ends were 5 bases for V and 4 bases for J; bases not matched to a gene: 8. DNA for the CDR3: TGTGCCAGCAGCCTACGGGACAGCCGATACGAGCAGTACTTC. Translated, it gives CASSLRDSRYEQYF.

This clone was counted between two and nine times. Distinct nucleotide sequences in the sample also encode this CDR3. The gene calls are TRBV7-2 and TRBJ2-5; 9 bases line up with TRBD2. Germline CDR1 SGHTA, CDR2 FQGNSA. The CDR3 sequence is 14 residues long. V dropped 1 base and J dropped 4; count of bases not matched to a gene: 1. Written as DNA, the CDR3 is TGTGCCAGCAGCTTAGTACTAGCGGGAGAGACCCAGTACTTC. This sequence encodes CASSLVLAGETQYF.

The chain links TRBV9 to TRBJ2-6; 7 bases agree with TRBD1. CDR1 SGDLS and CDR2 YYNGEE come from the germline V gene. This CDR3 region has 17 residues. J lost 4 bases, V lost 3 bases, and 10 bases had no gene match. The CDR3 DNA sequence: TGTGCCAGCAGCGGAAGACAGGGAATGGGAGGGGCCAACGTCCTGACTTTC. It specifies CASSGRQGMGGANVLTF.

The CDR3 reads CASSLGATQLGEQFF. In DNA form, the CDR3 reads TGTGCCAGCAGCTTAGGAGCCACACAGTTGGGTGAGCAGTTCTTC. The V and J genes are TRBV11-2 and TRBJ2-1; D unresolved. CDR3 length: 15 residues. Per the germline V gene, CDR1 is SGHAT and CDR2 is FQNNGV. V was cut by 1 base and J by 9 bases, with 16 bases left in between.

The V and J genes are TRBV18 and TRBJ2-7; D unresolved. V shed 4 bases and J shed 4 bases, with 8 bases lying between them. The germline V gene has CDR1 KGHSH and CDR2 LQKENI. The CDR3 has 12 amino acids. The DNA of the CDR3 is TGTGCCAGCTCACAACAGAGTTACGAGCAGTACTTC. It codes for CASSQQSYEQYF.

CDR3 loop: CASSDPRAVYNEQFF. For the CDR3, the DNA is TGTGCCAGCAGTGACCCCCGAGCGGTCTACAATGAGCAGTTCTTC. This chain uses TRBV2 with TRBJ2-1; a possible D gene is TRBD2 (5 bases). CDR1 is SNHLY, CDR2 FYNNEI, per germline. This CDR3 has 15 residues. Trimming left V 3 bases short and J 3 bases short, with 12 bases between. Variable domain in full (rest from reference TRBV2 and TRBJ2-1): EPEVTQTPSHQVTQMGQEVILRCVPISNHLYFYWYRQILGQKVEFLVSFYNNEISEKSEIFDDQFSVERPDGSNFTLKIRSTKLEDSAMYFCASSDPRAVYNEQFFGPGTRLTVL.

This chain uses TRBV25-1 with TRBJ2-2; no reliable D call. The CDR3 has 12 residues. V was shortened by 8 bases and J by 5 bases, with 9 bases between the two germline ends. Germline-derived CDR1 and CDR2 are MGHDK and SYGVNS. The CDR3 coding sequence is TGTGCCAGCGGATCGACAACCGGGGAGCTGTTTTTT. Amino acid sequence: CASGSTTGELFF.

The chain carries TRBV6-5 and TRBJ1-4; no firm D call. The CDR3 totals 13 residues. Per the germline V gene, CDR1 is MNHEY and CDR2 is SVGAGI. V dropped 0 bases and J dropped 8 bases, with 7 bases sitting between them. The CDR3 DNA sequence: TGTGCCAGCAGTTACTCCGTCGGGGAAAAACTGTTTTTT. The encoded protein is CASSYSVGEKLFF.

The chain is built from TRBV7-3 and TRBJ2-1, with 7 bases that match TRBD1. The CDR3 length is 13 residues. Unmatched junction bases numbered 6, after V lost 6 bases and J lost 7 bases. Germline V lookup: CDR1 SGHTA, CDR2 FQGTGA. The CDR3: CASRRGRGNEQFF. DNA for the CDR3: TGTGCCAGCAGAAGGGGGCGAGGGAATGAGCAGTTCTTC.

A few counts support this clone. The V call is TRBV4-3, the J call TRBJ2-3; 8 positions agree with TRBD1. Germline V gives CDR1 LGHNA, CDR2 YSLEER. Trimming took 1 base from V and 5 from J; bases not matched to a gene: 8. The length of the CDR3 is 16 residues. For the CDR3, the DNA is TGCGCCAGCAGCCAAGGGGCCCAGGGGGCAATAGATACGCAGTATTTT. It encodes CASSQGAQGAIDTQYF.

This clone was observed once. V and J are TRBV4-2 and TRBJ2-3, with 12 bases aligning to TRBD1. V lost 5 bases, J lost 6 bases, and 9 bases stayed unmatched. The CDR3 is 16 residues long. The germline CDR1 and CDR2 sequences are LGHNA and YNFKEQ. The CDR3 DNA reads TGTGCCAGCAGCTCGGGGACAGGGGGCACGGGGGATACGCAGTATTTT. Amino acids: CASSSGTGGTGDTQYF.

The chain combines TRBV13 with TRBJ1-2; 10 bases are shared with TRBD1. The CDR3 has 15 amino acids. Unmatched junction bases numbered 8, after V lost 4 bases and J lost 6 bases. Germline V gene data show CDR1 as PRHDT and CDR2 as FYEKMQ (reference sequence). The CDR3 protein is CASSSGTGAWNGYTF. CDR3 nucleotide sequence: TGTGCCAGCAGCTCCGGGACAGGGGCCTGGAATGGCTACACCTTC.

J is TRBJ2-5 and V is TRBV6-5; a weak D match, TRBD1 (5 bases). The CDR3 is 14 residues long. V was clipped by 3 bases and J by 5 bases, with 13 bases between them. Germline-derived CDR1 and CDR2 are MNHEY and SVGAGI. This CDR3 is CASSYVQGRETQYF. The DNA of the CDR3 is TGTGCCAGCAGTTATGTGCAGGGCCGGGAGACCCAGTACTTC.

The rearrangement joins TRBV7-9 to TRBJ1-5, with D possibly matching TRBD1 (6 bases). The germline CDR1 and CDR2 sequences are SEHNR and FQNEAQ (reference sequence). V lost 5 bases and J 2 bases, leaving 25 bases between the germline ends. There are 19 residues in the CDR3. The CDR3 protein is CASSRPPLGANRGNQPQHF. In nucleotides, the CDR3 is TGTGCCAGCAGCCGCCCCCCCTTGGGGGCTAATCGGGGCAATCAGCCCCAGCATTTT.

The chain links TRBV14 to TRBJ2-3, with D uncertain. V gave up 1 base and J gave up 0 bases, with 8 bases separating them. The CDR3 contains 15 residues. Germline CDR1 is SGHDN and CDR2 is FVKESK. The CDR3 nucleotides are TGTGCCAGCAGCCAAGGCTTTACTAGCACAGATACGCAGTATTTT. Amino acid sequence: CASSQGFTSTDTQYF.

The chain is built from TRBV7-2 and TRBJ2-7; TRBD1 matches at 7 bases. This CDR3 region has 14 residues. Unmatched junction bases numbered 11, after V lost 5 bases and J lost 7 bases. CDR1 is SGHTA and CDR2 is FQGNSA in the germline V gene. The CDR3 DNA follows: TGTGCCAGCAGCCCTCGAGGGGGCGCGTCTGAGCAGTACTTC. It is translated as CASSPRGGASEQYF.